The 15 T cell receptor beta chains below all came from one sample that was sequenced in a study of T cell responses to AZD1222 COVID-19 vaccine (dated by TCRdb to about 2021). Libraries came from the immunoSEQ multiplex PCR assay. Imported from immuneACCESS, the table was reduced by TCRdb to in-frame sequences with V and J called. These copies leave out some clones; in studies compared against another copy, an unresolved V gene accounts for under half, and the cause of the remainder is not known. In this sample the table shows about 92,000 clones, around 84% of which occur a single time. In total, the top ten clones hold around 9.6% of the sample. In light of the paper, this sample's time point label describes: baseline before first vaccination. The specimen was peripheral blood, collected on day 0 of AZD1222 vaccination. All receptors come from an adult in good health.

The chain links TRBV24-1 to TRBJ2-1; TRBD1 or TRBD2 may be the D gene (5 bases each). Trimming cost V 0 bases and J 8 bases, with 13 bases left between them. This CDR3 spans 15 amino acids. Germline V lookup: CDR1 KGHDR, CDR2 SFDVKD. CDR3 DNA: TGTGCCACCAGTGATTTGCGGACGAGGGGCGATGAGCAGTTCTTC. Amino acids: CATSDLRTRGDEQFF.

The chain uses TRBV28 and TRBJ2-7; 7 positions match TRBD1. Germline V gene data show CDR1 as MDHEN and CDR2 as SYDVKM. The CDR3 consists of 14 residues. Trimming took 5 bases from V and 3 from J; bases not matched to a gene: 7. As DNA, the CDR3 is TGTGCCAGCAGTAGTCCGGGGACAGTCTACGAGCAGTACTTC. As protein: CASSSPGTVYEQYF.

The chain recombines TRBV29-1 with TRBJ2-7, with TRBD1 matching 12 bases. Losses at the gene ends were 4 bases for V and 7 bases for J; bases not matched to a gene: 8. Germline-derived CDR1 and CDR2 are SQVTM and ANQGSEA. The CDR3 sequence is 14 residues long. The CDR3 loop is CSVGTGQGAKEQYF. The CDR3 nucleotides read TGCAGCGTTGGGACGGGACAGGGGGCGAAAGAGCAGTACTTC.

The chain uses TRBV9 and TRBJ2-2; D assignment may be TRBD1 or TRBD2 (5 bases each). Trimming cost V 0 bases and J 0 bases, with 9 bases left between them. Germline CDR1 is SGDLS and CDR2 is YYNGEE. The CDR3 is made up of 16 amino acids. DNA for the CDR3: TGTGCCAGCAGCGTAGCCGAGGGGCCGAACACCGGGGAGCTGTTTTTT. Encoded protein: CASSVAEGPNTGELFF.

V usage is TRBV11-2 and J usage is TRBJ2-5; 8 bases fit TRBD1. The germline gives CDR1 SGHAT, CDR2 FQNNGV. J gave up 5 bases and V 5 bases, and 10 bases lay outside the gene matches. The CDR3 has 15 amino acids. The CDR3 spells CASSKKTGARETQYF. DNA for the CDR3: TGTGCCAGCAGCAAAAAGACAGGGGCGAGGGAGACCCAGTACTTC.

The sample holds a few counts of this clone. The chain employs TRBV5-4 and TRBJ1-3; the D is unclear. Germline values: CDR1 SGHNT, CDR2 YYREEE (reference sequence). Trimming shortened V by 0 bases and J by 0 bases, and 7 bases separated the two germline ends. The CDR3 contains 15 residues. CDR3 nucleotide sequence: TGTGCCAGCAGCTTGGCCCCAGTCTCTGGAAACACCATATATTTT. Residues: CASSLAPVSGNTIYF.

This chain connects TRBV5-1 to TRBJ2-7, with 15 bases lining up with TRBD2. Trimming at V came to 3 bases and at J to 5 bases, leaving 3 bases not matched to a gene. The CDR3 covers 15 residues. Looked up from germline, CDR1 is SGHRS and CDR2 is YFSETQ. CDR3 DNA: TGCGCCAGCAGCTCGAGGACTAGCGGGGGGGACGAGCAGTACTTC. Its translation is CASSSRTSGGDEQYF.

The chain combines TRBV10-3 with TRBJ2-7; TRBD2 might be the D (6 bases). Judging by the DNA end, TRBJ2-5 fits better; the J call may be wrong. CDR1 is ENHRY and CDR2 is SYGVKD in the germline V gene. The CDR3 length is 16 residues. CDR3 coding DNA: TGTGCCCCCTGGCCGGGCGGGGCCACTCCGGGTGAGACCCAGTACTTC. Protein: CAPWPGGATPGETQYF.

The gene calls are TRBV18 and TRBJ2-7; D not certain. This CDR3 is built from 11 residues. Germline CDR1 and CDR2: KGHSH and LQKENI. V lost 4 bases to trimming and J lost 5 bases, with 6 bases between them. In DNA, the CDR3 is TGTGCCAGCTCACTAGTCGACGAGCAGTACTTC. This sequence encodes CASSLVDEQYF. The full variable domain, with the rest looked up from reference TRBV18 and TRBJ2-7, is NAGVMQNPRHLVRRRGQEARLRCSPMKGHSHVYWYRQLPEEGLKFMVYLQKENIIDESGMPKERFSAEFPKEGPSILRIQQVVRGDSAAYFCASSLVDEQYFGPGTRLTVT.

V is TRBV5-1 and J is TRBJ2-1; D is possibly TRBD1 (6 bases). The V gene's germline CDR1 is SGHRS and CDR2 YFSETQ. Deletions cut 6 bases from V and 6 bases from J, with 13 bases between. The CDR3 spans 13 residues. The CDR3 bases are TGCGCCAGCAAGACACAGGGATCCAATGAGCAGTTCTTC. It codes for CASKTQGSNEQFF.

The chain joins TRBV14 to TRBJ1-5, with unresolved D. V was shortened by 3 bases and J by 3 bases, with 12 bases between the two germline ends. Germline V lookup: CDR1 SGHDN, CDR2 FVKESK. The CDR3 is made up of 15 amino acids. The CDR3 reads CASSHPDGLNQPQHF. The DNA for the CDR3 is TGTGCCAGCAGCCACCCAGACGGCCTCAATCAGCCCCAGCATTTT.

The V call is TRBV11-2, the J call TRBJ2-7; 8 bases agree with TRBD2. With V trimmed by 1 base and J by 7 bases, 0 bases remained unmatched. CDR1 is SGHAT and CDR2 is FQNNGV in the germline V gene. CDR3 length: 12 amino acids. The CDR3 loop is CASSLVAGEQYF. The CDR3 DNA is TGTGCCAGCAGCTTAGTAGCGGGAGAGCAGTACTTC.

The chain recombines TRBV18 with TRBJ2-3, with a tentative D call TRBD2 (5 bases). Germline assignment: CDR1 KGHSH and CDR2 LQKENI. This CDR3 comprises 12 residues. V shed 3 bases and J shed 5 bases, with 6 bases lying between them. The chain's CDR3 is CASSPGEDTQYF. DNA of the CDR3: TGTGCCAGCTCACCCGGGGAAGATACGCAGTATTTT. The full variable domain, rest sourced from reference TRBV18 and TRBJ2-3, is NAGVMQNPRHLVRRRGQEARLRCSPMKGHSHVYWYRQLPEEGLKFMVYLQKENIIDESGMPKERFSAEFPKEGPSILRIQQVVRGDSAAYFCASSPGEDTQYFGPGTRLTVL.

V gene TRBV6-5 combines with J gene TRBJ1-5; TRBD1 matches at 8 bases. Losses at the gene ends were 7 bases for V and 7 bases for J; bases not matched to a gene: 12. This CDR3 region has 15 residues. Germline V gene sequence: CDR1 MNHEY, CDR2 SVGAGI. The CDR3 DNA is TGTGCCAGCACTCTCGACAGGGGACACCTCCAGCCCCAGCATTTT. As protein: CASTLDRGHLQPQHF.

This clone has only a few counts. V gene TRBV30 combines with J gene TRBJ1-4; D is ambiguous. CDR1 is GTSNPN and CDR2 is SVGIG in the germline V gene (reference sequence). V gave up 5 bases and J gave up 4 bases, with 8 bases separating them. The CDR3 length is 12 residues. CDR3 sequence: CAWGGNNEKLFF. The CDR3 DNA follows: TGTGCCTGGGGCGGGAATAATGAAAAACTGTTTTTT.